A single sample is the source of the 23 T cell receptor beta chains below, sequenced in a study of cytomegalovirus exposure and HLA in healthy donors. Some clones are missing from TCRdb's copy, which holds only in-frame ones; the method was immunoSEQ multiplex PCR. The sample has fewer than 200,000 clones; around 86% are singletons. The specimen was PBMCs. Receptors were obtained from a man younger than 40 in good health and CMV-seropositive.

This sequence joins TRBV28 and TRBJ1-5, with D maybe TRBD1 (6 bases). Germline V gene data show CDR1 as MDHEN and CDR2 as SYDVKM. Trimming left V 2 bases short and J 6 bases short, with 17 bases between. The CDR3 is made up of 16 amino acids. The CDR3 sequence is CASSLPIQGEGQPQHF. CDR3 DNA: TGTGCCAGCAGTTTACCAATACAGGGTGAAGGTCAGCCCCAGCATTTT.

This chain connects TRBV28 to TRBJ2-3; a weak D match, TRBD2 (7 bases). The germline gives CDR1 MDHEN, CDR2 SYDVKM. The CDR3 is 13 residues long. The CDR3 loop is CASKAGQTDTQYF. The CDR3 coding sequence is TGTGCGTCTAAAGCGGGACAAACAGATACGCAGTATTTT.

The rearrangement links TRBV30 to TRBJ2-7; TRBD1 is a possible D gene (5 bases). The CDR3 has 15 amino acids. V shed 1 base and J shed 7 bases, with 20 bases lying between them. Germline values: CDR1 GTSNPN, CDR2 SVGIG (reference sequence). CDR3 in amino acids: CAWSGAGKGLGEQYF. CDR3 nucleotides: TGTGCCTGGAGTGGGGCAGGGAAAGGGTTGGGGGAGCAGTACTTC.

The chain couples TRBV28 to TRBJ1-5; D remains unclear. CDR1 and CDR2 (germline): MDHEN, SYDVKM. The CDR3 is 13 residues long. Deletions cut 6 bases from V and 3 bases from J, with 9 bases between. CDR3 loop: CASSLDYNQPQHF. The CDR3 bases are TGTGCCAGCAGCCTAGATTACAATCAGCCCCAGCATTTT.

The chain joins TRBV9 to TRBJ2-7; a possible D gene is TRBD2 (6 bases). CDR1 is SGDLS, CDR2 YYNGEE, per germline. CDR3 size: 15 residues. The V gene lost 0 bases and the J gene lost 2 bases, with 12 bases spanning the gap. CDR3 amino acids: CASSVAGVSPYEQYF. The CDR3 nucleotides read TGTGCCAGCAGCGTAGCGGGGGTTAGCCCCTACGAGCAGTACTTC.

This clone was recorded only once. The chain links TRBV7-9 to TRBJ2-5, with D possibly matching TRBD2 (6 bases). V gave up 1 base and J gave up 3 bases, with 9 bases separating them. The CDR3 loop spans 14 amino acids. CDR1 and CDR2 from the germline V gene are SEHNR and FQNEAQ (reference sequence). As DNA, the CDR3 is TGTGCCAGCAGCTTAGAGGCGGGGAAAGAGACCCAGTACTTC. Translation gives CASSLEAGKETQYF.

The rearrangement uses TRBV2 and TRBJ2-3; D unresolved. CDR1 SNHLY and CDR2 FYNNEI come from the germline V gene. Trimming removed 6 bases from V and 2 bases from J, with 15 bases in between. The CDR3 totals 15 residues. The CDR3 nucleotides read TGTGCCAGCAGGAGAGACTTAGCCATCACAGATACGCAGTATTTT. Its translation is CASRRDLAITDTQYF.

The chain employs TRBV30 and TRBJ2-5; the match to TRBD2 covers 10 bases. TRBJ2-7 explains the end of the DNA better; the J call may be wrong. The CDR3 is 14 amino acids. The germline CDR1 and CDR2 sequences are GTSNPN and SVGIG (reference sequence). The CDR3 loop reads CAWRLAGDGYEQYF. In nucleotides, the CDR3 is TGTGCCTGGAGGCTAGCGGGGGACGGGTACGAGCAGTACTTC.

This clone was counted a few times. The chain links TRBV5-1 to TRBJ1-5; D gene unclear. The CDR3 length is 14 residues. The germline gives CDR1 SGHRS, CDR2 YFSETQ. Trimming removed 4 bases at V and 5 bases at J, with 13 bases between. CDR3 in DNA: TGCGCCAGCAGCCCCTTAGGGTCCGATCAGCCCCAGCATTTT. This gives the protein CASSPLGSDQPQHF.

The rearrangement joins TRBV6-5 to TRBJ1-2; D gene uncertain. Germline CDR1 and CDR2: MNHEY and SVGAGI. The CDR3 sequence is 16 residues long. The V and J ends lost 2 bases and 0 bases respectively, with 13 bases between them. CDR3 nucleotide sequence: TGTGCCAGCAGTTACGGCTCAGATCGGTCTAACTATGGCTACACCTTC. Protein product: CASSYGSDRSNYGYTF.

The chain has TRBV4-1 and TRBJ2-5; 13 nucleotides line up with TRBD2. The V gene's germline CDR1 is MGHRA and CDR2 YSYEKL. V was pared by 0 bases and J by 0 bases, with 10 bases of the junction left unmatched. The CDR3 is made up of 20 amino acids. The CDR3, as DNA: TGCGCCAGCAGCCAAGATCAACTAGCGGGGGGGACACCGTACCAAGAGACCCAGTACTTC. This translates into CASSQDQLAGGTPYQETQYF.

The rearrangement links TRBV11-3 to TRBJ1-2, with D unclear. Trimming cost V 3 bases and J 2 bases, with 7 bases left between them. This CDR3 is built from 13 residues. Germline CDR1 is SGHNT and CDR2 is YENEEA. The CDR3 protein is CASSLRENYGYTF. The CDR3 bases are TGTGCCAGCAGCTTGCGAGAGAACTATGGCTACACCTTC.

The rearrangement uses TRBV5-1 and TRBJ1-1; TRBD1 is a possible D gene (5 bases). Germline V lookup: CDR1 SGHRS, CDR2 YFSETQ. This CDR3 is 16 amino acids long. V shed 2 bases and J shed 1 base, with 15 bases lying between them. The CDR3 reads CASSFWTTRQNTEAFF. DNA of the CDR3: TGCGCCAGCAGCTTCTGGACAACCCGACAGAACACTGAAGCTTTCTTT.

V is TRBV5-6 and J is TRBJ2-3; 7 nucleotides align to TRBD1. CDR3 length equals 16 residues. V gave up 0 bases and J gave up 2 bases; unmatched junction bases: 6. CDR1 is SGHDT and CDR2 is YYEEEE in the germline V gene. DNA of the CDR3: TGTGCCAGCAGCTTGGGAAGACAGGGAACCACAGATACGCAGTATTTT. Protein sequence: CASSLGRQGTTDTQYF.

This chain connects TRBV27 to TRBJ1-2, with D unclear. The CDR3 runs 15 residues. Trimming took 0 bases from V and 4 from J, leaving 12 bases between them. The V gene's germline CDR1 is MNHEY and CDR2 SMNVEV (reference sequence). The CDR3 loop reads CASSLSRLLGYGYTF. The CDR3 nucleotides read TGTGCCAGCAGTTTATCGAGGCTTCTGGGCTATGGCTACACCTTC.

The chain couples TRBV6-1 to TRBJ1-5, with D possibly matching TRBD1 (6 bases). Trimming stripped 7 bases from V and 0 bases from J, with 13 bases between. CDR3 length: 15 amino acids. Germline CDR1 MNHNS, CDR2 SASEGT. The CDR3 DNA follows: TGTGCCAGCACTCTGGGGGGCCCTAGCAATCAGCCCCAGCATTTT. Encoded protein: CASTLGGPSNQPQHF.

The chain links TRBV4-1 to TRBJ2-7, with D possibly being TRBD1 or TRBD2 (5 bases each). This CDR3 spans 17 amino acids. Germline V CDR1 and CDR2: MGHRA, YSYEKL. Deletions cut 3 bases from V and 1 base from J, with 19 bases between. The CDR3 sequence: CASSQGPPGKVSYEQYF. The DNA for the CDR3 is TGCGCCAGCAGCCAGGGACCCCCAGGGAAAGTATCCTACGAGCAGTACTTC.

The chain has TRBV7-2 and TRBJ2-7, with a weak D call TRBD2 (5 bases). The CDR3 extends over 14 amino acids. Germline CDR1 is SGHTA and CDR2 is FQGNSA. Trimming left V 4 bases short and J 2 bases short, with 12 bases between. The chain's CDR3 is CASSSGWGTYEQYF. CDR3 DNA: TGTGCCAGCAGCTCGGGGTGGGGAACCTACGAGCAGTACTTC.

The chain links TRBV7-8 to TRBJ1-6; D gene unclear. The V gene lost 5 bases and the J gene lost 8 bases, with 13 bases spanning the gap. Germline V CDR1 and CDR2: SGHVS, FQNEAQ. The CDR3 runs to 14 residues. The chain's CDR3 is CASSRLGGDSPLHF. The CDR3 DNA follows: TGTGCCAGCAGCCGACTCGGCGGGGATTCACCCCTCCACTTT.

The gene calls are TRBV6-5 and TRBJ2-7; 7 bases are shared with TRBD2. Germline trimming cut 2 bases from V and 12 bases from J; bases unmatched to any gene: 10. The germline gives CDR1 MNHEY, CDR2 SVGAGI. The CDR3 runs to 13 residues. The CDR3 sequence is CASSYGNGGSRYF. CDR3 bases: TGTGCCAGCAGTTACGGGAACGGGGGGTCGAGGTACTTC.

CDR3 amino acids: CASTRQGASGYTF. DNA of the CDR3: TGTGCCAGCACCAGACAGGGGGCAAGTGGCTACACCTTC. The chain combines TRBV28 with TRBJ1-2, with 10 bases matching TRBD1. The germline gives CDR1 MDHEN, CDR2 SYDVKM. This CDR3 is built from 13 residues. The V and J ends lost 7 bases and 7 bases, in that order; junction bases with no gene match: 6.

The chain combines TRBV13 with TRBJ2-5; perhaps TRBD1 as D (6 bases). Germline CDR1 reads PRHDT; CDR2 reads FYEKMQ (reference sequence). Trimming took 1 base from V and 4 from J, leaving 10 bases between them. The CDR3 is 14 residues long. In DNA form, the CDR3 reads TGTGCCAGCAGCTTAGAACAGGGACGAGAGACCCAGTACTTC. Translated, it gives CASSLEQGRETQYF.

The chain has TRBV28 and TRBJ1-2; no reliable D call. Germline V gene data show CDR1 as MDHEN and CDR2 as SYDVKM. This CDR3 contains 12 residues. V was trimmed by 3 bases and J by 8 bases, leaving 10 bases between them. The CDR3 is CASSFGFRGYTF. CDR3 coding DNA: TGTGCCAGCAGTTTTGGTTTCAGGGGCTACACCTTC.